The rows below give T cell receptor beta chains drawn from one sample of a study of blood T cell repertoires in COVID-19. TCRdb keeps only in-frame clones here, not all; method: immunoSEQ multiplex PCR. The repertoire consists of 150,000 to 200,000 clones, with 87% occurring once and the leading ten covering 5% to 6%. The sample was peripheral blood. All receptors come from a human donor in a cohort sampled during active COVID-19. The CDR3 runs from the conserved cysteine through the conserved F or W. D genes are given only for firm matches. Size is stated for part of the rows, as once, few or many counts, or as a class when the clone is expanded.

TGTGCCAGCAGCCCGGGACTAGGGGGCGGCAATGAGCAGTTCTTC CASSPGLGGGNEQFF TRBJ2-1 . TRBV6-4 .
TGTGCCAGCCAAAGACAGGGGGCCTACGAGCAGTACTTC CASQRQGAYEQYF TRBJ2-7 TRBD1 TRBV6-5 .
TGTGCCAGCAGCGTAGGTGGGGGGGGGATGCCCACTGAAGCTTTCTTT CASSVGGGGMPTEAFF TRBJ1-1 . TRBV9 .
TGTGCCAGCAGAGGGGGGGGAAATAGCAATCAGCCCCAGCATTTT CASRGGGNSNQPQHF TRBJ1-5 . TRBV6-5 .
TGTGCCAGCAGCCCCCTAGGGGGAGACAATCAGCCCCAGCATTTT CASSPLGGDNQPQHF TRBJ1-5 . TRBV5-8 once
TGTGCCAGCTCGGGACTAGCGGGAGCAAGTGAGCAGTACTTC CASSGLAGASEQYF TRBJ2-7 TRBD2 TRBV27 .
TGCGCCAGCAGCCAAGATGCGGGGGCGGGCTATGGCTACACCTTC CASSQDAGAGYGYTF TRBJ1-2 . TRBV4-3 .
TGTGCCAGCAGGGAAACCGGGACAGGGAAGAGCAATGAGCAGTTCTTC CASRETGTGKSNEQFF TRBJ2-1 TRBD1 TRBV2 .
TGTGCCAGCAGGCCGACTAGCGGGAGACAGTATTTT CASRPTSGRQYF TRBJ2-3 TRBD2 TRBV28 .
TGTGCCACCAGCAGGGAGGGACAGGGGGAGGAAAAACTGTTTTTT CATSREGQGEEKLFF TRBJ1-4 TRBD1 TRBV15 .
TGTGCCAGCAGTTCGTCGGTCATCAAAGCTTTCTTT CASSSSVIKAFF TRBJ1-1 . TRBV12-3/TRBV12-4 .
TGTGCCAGCAGCTTAGGGGACTCCTTCTATGGCTACACCTTC CASSLGDSFYGYTF TRBJ1-2 . TRBV11-3 .
TGTGCCAGCAGCCTCTGGACAGGGTTTACCTACGAGCAGTACTTC CASSLWTGFTYEQYF TRBJ2-7 . TRBV12-1 .
TGTGCCAGCAGCTTCCCTCAGGACAATCAGCCCCAGCATTTT CASSFPQDNQPQHF TRBJ1-5 . TRBV7-9 .
TGTGCCAGCAGTGTGGTGGGACAGGGGGCGTACGAGCAGTACTTC CASSVVGQGAYEQYF TRBJ2-7 TRBD1 TRBV2 .
TGTGCCAGCAGCCACCGGGCGGGGGGGAACCCCTACGAGCAGTACTTC CASSHRAGGNPYEQYF TRBJ2-7 TRBD2 TRBV5-4 .
TGTGCCAGCAGTGAAAGGGGACAGGGGATGGGTGGCACTGAAGCTTTCTTT CASSERGQGMGGTEAFF TRBJ1-1 TRBD1 TRBV2 once
TGTGCCAGCAGCCCCACGGTTTTAAGTAACTATGGCTACACCTTC CASSPTVLSNYGYTF TRBJ1-2 . TRBV6-5 .
TGTGCCAGCAGCGGACTAGCGGGATCGCAGCAGTTCTTC CASSGLAGSQQFF TRBJ2-1 TRBD2 TRBV25-1 .
TGTGCCAGCAGTTACTGGGGACAGGGGGCTTACGAGCAGTACTTC CASSYWGQGAYEQYF TRBJ2-7 TRBD1 TRBV6-6 .
TGTGCCAGCAGTTACCCGCAGGGTAAGAATAGCTTC CASSYPQGKNSF TRBJ2-7 . TRBV6-2/TRBV6-3 .
TGTGCCAGCAGTGCCGACAGGGCATACGAGCAGTACTTC CASSADRAYEQYF TRBJ2-7 TRBD1 TRBV28 .
TGTGCCAGCAGCGCCCGAGGGGAGCAGTACTTC CASSARGEQYF TRBJ2-7 . TRBV21-1 .
TGCAGTGCTAGAGATCTGGGCTACACCTTC CSARDLGYTF TRBJ1-2 . TRBV20-1 .
TGTGCCAGCAGTTACACGACAGGGTTGAACACTGAAGCTTTCTTT CASSYTTGLNTEAFF TRBJ1-1 TRBD1 TRBV6-6 many
TGTGCCAGCAGCTTAGCGGCGCGACAGACCGGGCTTGGGGAGCTGTTTTTT CASSLAARQTGLGELFF TRBJ2-2 . TRBV7-6 .